The entry below describes one T cell receptor (beta chain). Its antigen is not known. This specimen comes from a study of T cell responses to AZD1222 COVID-19 vaccine. Across the study: Timing groups of about 4 and about 12 weeks for second doses were pooled. Study-level points and caveats: Just a handful of AZD1222 recipients were seropositive at baseline. Sampled repertoires all dated from after the peak T cell response. The sample set comprised mostly white British donors with more females, and clonal diversity was possibly underestimated.

Clones were sequenced by immunoSEQ multiplex PCR, and TCRdb holds only the in-frame ones, with some missing. The data show under 150,000 clones, 85% to 95% seen once. This CDR3 region has 12 residues. With 8 bases removed from V and 6 bases from J, the gap between germline ends came to 13 bases. Germline V lookup: CDR1 MNHEY, CDR2 SMNVEV (reference sequence). The sequence came from an adult in good health. The sample was peripheral blood, taken on day 0 of AZD1222 vaccination. The chain uses TRBV27 and TRBJ1-1, with D hard to call. The CDR3 DNA sequence: TGTGCCAGCGGAAAGGGTTCGGCTGAAGCTTTCTTT. This codes for CASGKGSAEAFF.